Each of the 19 T cell receptor beta chains below was sequenced from the same sample in a study of blood T cells in healthy people across ages. Using a J-beta primer mix together with a sample-barcoded 5' primer, a second PCR was run for about 6 to 12 cycles. TCRdb processed the 5' RACE reads anew with MiXCR; each CDR3 protein has one entry. The data show about 1.8 million distinct CDR3 sequences, with about 50% seen just once and roughly 2.1% held by the top ten. Input material: blood. These receptors were taken from a woman aged 40 to 50 in good health.

A few counts support this clonotype. J is TRBJ2-1 and V is TRBV5-6, with a weak D call TRBD1 (6 bases). This CDR3 spans 13 amino acids. Germline values: CDR1 SGHDT, CDR2 YYEEEE. Trimming removed 4 bases from V and 6 bases from J, with 11 bases in between. CDR3 sequence (DNA): TGTGCCAGCAGCCACCAGGACAGCAATGAGCAGTTCTTC. Translating it yields CASSHQDSNEQFF.

This chain joins TRBV3-1 and TRBJ2-5; D not certain. The CDR3 spans 14 residues. Trimming pared 1 base from V and 2 bases from J, leaving 8 bases between. Looked up from germline, CDR1 is LGHDT and CDR2 is YNNKEL (reference sequence). The chain's CDR3 is CASSQGIYQETQYF. CDR3 DNA: TGTGCCAGCAGCCAAGGAATTTATCAAGAGACCCAGTACTTC.

The chain carries TRBV7-9 and TRBJ1-6; 9 nucleotides agree with TRBD1. Germline V gene sequence: CDR1 SEHNR, CDR2 FQNEAQ (reference sequence). V lost 5 bases, J lost 10 bases, and 9 bases stayed unmatched. There are 15 residues in the CDR3. The CDR3 here is CASSPTGGVGSPLHF. In DNA form, the CDR3 reads TGTGCCAGCAGCCCAACAGGGGGCGTGGGATCACCCCTCCACTTT.

This clonotype occurred a few times. The genes are TRBV7-2 and TRBJ2-3; no definite D call. Germline CDR1 and CDR2: SGHTA and FQGNSA. CDR3 length: 14 residues. V lost 10 bases to trimming and J lost 0 bases, with 14 bases between them. The CDR3 DNA reads as TGTGCCACCCTCCAGTACCCTAGCACAGATACGCAGTATTTT. Translating gives CATLQYPSTDTQYF.

The V call is TRBV2, the J call TRBJ1-1; D uncertain. This CDR3 is 10 amino acids long. The germline V gene has CDR1 SNHLY and CDR2 FYNNEI. Trimming left V 8 bases short and J 6 bases short, with 7 bases between. The CDR3 DNA reads TGTGCCAGCGTCGACTCTGAAGCTTTCTTT. It specifies CASVDSEAFF.

With regard to this clonotype: At one boundary the junction diverges from the germline segment, which might be a read error. This chain's CDR3 is CASGGGNKQFF. The CDR3, as DNA: TGCGCCAGCGGCGGGGGCAATAAGCAGTTCTTC. The chain combines TRBV10-2 with TRBJ2-1, with a weak D call TRBD2 (7 bases). CDR1 and CDR2 from the germline V gene are WSHSY and SAAADI. CDR3 length: 11 residues.

The V and J genes are TRBV7-9 and TRBJ2-7; D possibly corresponds to TRBD1 (5 bases). Trimming shortened V by 1 base and J by 2 bases, and 18 bases separated the two germline ends. The germline V gene has CDR1 SEHNR and CDR2 FQNEAQ (reference sequence). The CDR3 totals 17 residues. The CDR3 region has the DNA TGTGCCAGCAGCTTAGTACCCTCCCGACAGATGGCCTACGAGCAGTACTTC. Its protein is CASSLVPSRQMAYEQYF.

There are many counts of this clonotype. The chain is built from TRBV20-1 and TRBJ2-3; D not resolved. Germline-derived CDR1 and CDR2 are DFQATT and SNEGSKA (reference sequence). V lost 8 bases, J lost 1 base, and 7 bases lay in between. This CDR3 comprises 11 residues. The CDR3 coding sequence is TGCAGTCCTGAGCGCACAGATACGCAGTATTTT. Encoded protein: CSPERTDTQYF.

This clonotype was detected ten times or more. The chain recombines TRBV29-1 with TRBJ2-1; D not resolved. This CDR3 spans 12 amino acids. CDR1 and CDR2 from the germline V gene are SQVTM and ANQGSEA. V lost 6 bases to trimming and J lost 6 bases, with 12 bases between them. Here the CDR3 DNA reads TGCAGCGTCGGGCGACCTGCCAATGAGCAGTTCTTC. Translation: CSVGRPANEQFF.

The chain is built from TRBV27 and TRBJ1-6; D gene ambiguous. V lost 6 bases and J 5 bases, leaving 23 bases between the germline ends. This CDR3 region has 18 residues. From germline, CDR1 is MNHEY and CDR2 SMNVEV (reference sequence). The CDR3 sequence is CASRSPWGGGLHNSPLHF. The CDR3 nucleotides read TGTGCCAGCAGAAGTCCCTGGGGAGGAGGATTACATAATTCACCCCTCCACTTT.

The rearrangement links TRBV7-3 to TRBJ2-3; 7 bases are shared with TRBD2. The CDR3 totals 13 residues. V was clipped by 5 bases and J by 5 bases; unmatched bases: 4. Germline values: CDR1 SGHTA, CDR2 FQGTGA. In DNA, the CDR3 is TGTGCCAGCAGCAAACCGGGGGGAGATACGCAGTATTTT. This translates into CASSKPGGDTQYF.

The chain couples TRBV20-1 to TRBJ2-7, with 7 positions matching TRBD1. CDR1 DFQATT and CDR2 SNEGSKA come from the germline V gene (reference sequence). The CDR3 runs 12 residues. Trimming removed 3 bases from V and 7 bases from J; junction bases left unmatched: 6. The CDR3 sequence: CSARDRWEEQYF. CDR3 sequence (DNA): TGCAGTGCTAGGGACAGGTGGGAAGAGCAGTACTTC.

J is TRBJ1-5 and V is TRBV15; TRBD1 is a possible D gene (6 bases). The CDR3 length is 17 residues. Per germline, CDR1 LNHNV and CDR2 YYDKDF (reference sequence). V was pared by 5 bases and J by 2 bases, with 19 bases between. In DNA form, the CDR3 reads TGTGCCACCAGCGTCACACCAAGACAGGTGGGCAATCAGCCCCAGCATTTT. This sequence encodes CATSVTPRQVGNQPQHF.

This clonotype occurred many times. The chain uses TRBV4-1 and TRBJ2-7; D remains unclear. V lost 0 bases, J lost 6 bases, and 9 bases lay in between. The CDR3 loop spans 13 amino acids. Germline CDR1 and CDR2: MGHRA and YSYEKL. CDR3 nucleotides: TGCGCCAGCAGCCAAGACAGATCCGGCGAGCAGTACTTC. Encoded protein: CASSQDRSGEQYF.

This clonotype occurred many times. V is TRBV7-2 and J is TRBJ1-5; D perhaps matches TRBD1 (6 bases). Germline V lookup: CDR1 SGHTA, CDR2 FQGNSA. This CDR3 is 14 amino acids long. Deletions cut 4 bases from V and 2 bases from J, with 9 bases between. The CDR3 reads CASSSRQGNQPQHF. The CDR3 bases are TGTGCCAGCAGCTCTAGACAGGGCAATCAGCCCCAGCATTTT. The entire variable domain, with the rest obtained from reference TRBV7-2 and TRBJ1-5, is as follows: GAGVSQSPSNKVTEKGKDVELRCDPISGHTALYWYRQSLGQGLEFLIYFQGNSAPDKSGLPSDRFSAERTGGSVSTLTIQRTQQEDSAVYLCASSSRQGNQPQHFGDGTRLSIL.

This clonotype was seen many times. The rearrangement uses TRBV5-1 and TRBJ2-1; 7 nucleotides line up with TRBD1. Germline V gives CDR1 SGHRS, CDR2 YFSETQ. The CDR3 is 13 residues long. The junction had 2 bases not matched to a gene; V was cut back by 3 bases and J by 5 bases. For the CDR3, the DNA is TGCGCCAGCAGCTGGGACAGAAACAATGAGCAGTTCTTC. Its translation is CASSWDRNNEQFF.

The chain employs TRBV5-1 and TRBJ1-4, with D unclear. The germline V gene encodes CDR1 SGHRS and CDR2 YFSETQ. V was pared by 0 bases and J by 7 bases, with 10 bases between. This CDR3 contains 14 residues. The CDR3 nucleotides are TGCGCCAGCAGCTTGGAAGGGTTTGGTGAAAAACTGTTTTTT. Translation gives CASSLEGFGEKLFF.

The V and J genes are TRBV29-1 and TRBJ2-1; TRBD2 matches at 7 bases. The tail of the sequence fits TRBJ2-7 better, so the J call may be wrong. CDR1 SQVTM and CDR2 ANQGSEA come from the germline V gene. CDR3 length equals 14 residues. This chain's CDR3 is CSGGLVGSYNEQYF. CDR3 DNA sequence: TGCAGCGGTGGACTAGTCGGCTCCTACAATGAGCAGTACTTC.

This clonotype has more than one count but fewer than ten. The chain links TRBV25-1 to TRBJ1-1; D is undetermined. Trimming took off 7 bases at V and 3 bases at J, with 12 bases between the two ends. CDR3 length equals 13 residues. The germline gives CDR1 MGHDK, CDR2 SYGVNS. The CDR3 sequence: CASTTMGYTEAFF. CDR3 sequence (DNA): TGTGCCAGCACCACCATGGGTTACACTGAAGCTTTCTTT.